This T cell receptor (beta chain) was recovered during a study of shared clonotypes between healthy human individuals. Study outcomes and limitations: The rarefaction results pointed to incomplete sorted-subset sequencing despite large depth. Only blood underwent sampling, and tissue repertoires likely differ. Non-shared clonotypes were found to have lower generation probabilities than the clonotypes that were shared by all four of the sorted-subset donors. In general, naive subsets displayed greater estimated richness than memory subsets did.

Per germline, CDR1 MDHEN and CDR2 SYDVKM. Trimming cost V 1 base and J 2 bases, with 26 bases left between them. CDR3 size: 20 residues. With respect to this clone: Its antigen remains unknown.

Sequenced by immunoSEQ multiplex PCR; TCRdb stores in-frame clones only, minus some. The sample lists about 2.1 million clones, 90% to 95% occurring once. The naive CD8 fraction comprised CD45RO-negative cells positively selected for CCR7 and excluded terminally differentiated effector memory CD45RA+ cells. This TCR was sampled from a man between 18 and 35 years old in good health. Some clones in this sample may be carry-over from other donors' samples. The sequenced sample consisted of naive CD8+ T cells from PBMCs. This chain joins TRBV28 and TRBJ2-5; the D gene is possibly TRBD1 (7 bases). The CDR3 sequence: CASSLFSLGQGEAKQETQYF. The DNA of the CDR3 is TGTGCCAGCAGTTTATTTTCGTTGGGCCAGGGGGAGGCGAAACAAGAGACCCAGTACTTC.